The clone carrying this TCR beta chain appeared a single time. TCRdb's copy holds only in-frame clones and misses some; the assay was immunoSEQ multiplex PCR. The sample has some 130,000 clones, 80% to 95% seen once. This record comes from a study of control samples from healthy donors and cancer patients. Germline assignment: CDR1 SNHLY and CDR2 FYNNEI. V was trimmed by 3 bases and J by 0 bases, leaving 11 bases between them. The CDR3 sequence is 15 residues long. The sequencing sample was made of blood. The TCR sequence derives from a man in his late teens or twenties in good health. V is TRBV2 and J is TRBJ1-1; D gene ambiguous. CDR3 in DNA: TGTGCCAGCAGTGAGTCGCACAACTTGAACACTGAAGCTTTCTTT. Amino acid sequence: CASSESHNLNTEAFF.